This T cell receptor (beta chain) is from a study of cytomegalovirus exposure and HLA in healthy donors. This clone was counted once. Its target is not known. The V end lost 4 bases, the J end lost 1 base, and 10 bases lay between the germline ends. The CDR3 has 14 residues. Germline V lookup: CDR1 SGHAT, CDR2 FQNNGV. Whole-study results and caveats: The study carried out a later analysis of TCR beta sequences. It associated 15,000 to 20,000 of them with specific HLA alleles at a false discovery rate of 0.05. In a later analysis, DRB1 alleles had the most associated TCRs; HLA-C alleles the fewest.

Primers included in the PCR were 60 Vbeta and 13 Jbeta primers. Clones were read by immunoSEQ multiplex PCR, and TCRdb kept only the in-frame ones, dropping some. Counted here are about 140,000 clones, around 70% occurring once; the ten biggest clones make up approximately 1.6%. This receptor was taken from a woman between 25 and 40 years old in good health and CMV-seronegative. V usage is TRBV11-2 and J usage is TRBJ1-1, with a tentative D call TRBD1 (5 bases). The sample was PBMCs. The CDR3 sequence: CASSYMTANTEAFF. For the CDR3, the DNA is TGTGCCAGCAGCTACATGACAGCGAACACTGAAGCTTTCTTT.